Listed below are T cell receptor beta chains from one sample, sequenced in a study of blood T cell repertoires in COVID-19. The method was immunoSEQ multiplex PCR; TCRdb's version includes in-frame clones alone and lacks a portion of them. The profile shows roughly 68,000 clones, 80% to 90% of them singletons. The source material was peripheral blood. The receptors shown here come from a woman aged 50 to 65 with active COVID-19. Both conserved end residues are trimmed from each CDR3.

TRBJ2-7 | TRBV2 | ASSAGTGFYEQY
TRBJ2-3 | TRBV24-1 | ATSGGQGADTQY
TRBJ2-1 | TRBV21-1 | ASSKGGRAGGYNEQF
TRBJ1-1 | TRBV20-1 | SAPGYTEAF
TRBJ2-1 | TRBV9 | ASNRQASSYNEQF
TRBJ1-5 | TRBV9 | ASSVEAGDQPQH
TRBJ2-1 | TRBV10-1 | ASSESREVNEQF
TRBJ2-7 | TRBV5-1 | ASSLETRSYEQY
TRBJ1-1 | TRBV14 | ASSLTGVRAF
TRBJ2-4 | TRBV18 | ASSLDSGGGPFDKNIQY
TRBJ2-7 | TRBV29-1 | SVGTGPTYEQY
TRBJ2-1 | TRBV10-3 | AISERAGGAYNEQF
TRBJ2-2 | TRBV11-2 | ASSSEVAAGELF
TRBJ1-1 | TRBV30 | AWRRQGVTEAF
TRBJ2-7 | TRBV11-3 | ASSTGTGTYEQY